The 4 T cell receptor beta chains listed next were all sequenced from one sample in a study of CD8 T cells in ankylosing spondylitis. TCRdb reprocessed the 5' RACE reads via MiXCR and lists one record per CDR3 protein. The sample consists of 390,000 or so distinct CDR3 sequences, around 20% of them appearing once. No antigens are known for them. Study findings and constraints: Made up of 7 to 9 highly homologous variants, a TCR beta motif appeared characteristic of ankylosing spondylitis blood.

The sample taken for sequencing was blood, either unsorted or a sorted T cell fraction (not recorded which). These receptors were collected from a male donor with ankylosing spondylitis.

The rearrangement uses TRBV10-3 and TRBJ2-7; possibly TRBD2 for D (5 bases). Trimming shortened V by 2 bases and J by 3 bases, and 14 bases separated the two germline ends. Looked up from germline, CDR1 is ENHRY and CDR2 is SYGVKD. The CDR3 runs to 15 residues. The chain's CDR3 is CAISESRTQLYEQYF. The CDR3 DNA reads TGTGCCATCAGTGAGAGTAGGACTCAACTCTACGAGCAGTACTTC.

The V call is TRBV18, the J call TRBJ2-2; 7 nucleotides line up with TRBD1. The germline V gene has CDR1 KGHSH and CDR2 LQKENI. The CDR3 runs 16 residues. Germline trimming cut 4 bases from V and 0 bases from J; bases unmatched to any gene: 5. The CDR3 nucleotides read TGTGCCAGCTCACAAGGGACAGAAGCGAACACCGGGGAGCTGTTTTTT. As protein: CASSQGTEANTGELFF.

The rearrangement joins TRBV5-1 to TRBJ2-7, with 8 bases identical to TRBD2. V was pared by 4 bases and J by 3 bases, with 9 bases of the junction left unmatched. Germline values: CDR1 SGHRS, CDR2 YFSETQ. The CDR3 contains 15 residues. The CDR3 region is CASSPSAGDGYEQYF. The CDR3, as DNA: TGCGCCAGCAGCCCATCAGCGGGAGATGGCTACGAGCAGTACTTC.

The rearrangement uses TRBV30 and TRBJ2-3, with 11 bases fitting TRBD2. This CDR3 has 20 residues. V was pared by 3 bases and J by 0 bases, with 17 bases of the junction left unmatched. From germline, CDR1 is GTSNPN and CDR2 SVGIG (reference sequence). CDR3 nucleotides: TGTGCCTGGAGCCCGGTACTAGCGGGAGTGGGCCTTCCTAGCACAGATACGCAGTATTTT. Amino acid sequence: CAWSPVLAGVGLPSTDTQYF.